This T cell receptor beta chain was sequenced during a study of shared clonotypes between healthy human individuals (dated by TCRdb to 2020 to 2021). Background for the entire study: The cohort included a few men and a couple of women between 18 and 49 years of age. Per donor, three plates each were used for CD4 naive and CD4 memory, two for CD8 naive, and one for CD8 memory. Blood TCR repertoires of about five healthy adults were deeply sequenced to estimate repertoire size and the extent of clonotype sharing between individuals. To increase sequencing depth and limit assay-specific biases, different laboratories used diverse techniques to prepare libraries and sequence TCR repertoires. Each donor's leukapheresis produced roughly between roughly 0.85 and 10 billion PBMCs.

The donors were healthy, HIV-negative adults who had no recently reported acute infections or vaccinations. Only Caucasian adults living in Nashville, Tennessee, USA were represented among the donors. CD4+ T cells were enriched by magnetic negative selection, after which naive cells were positively selected on CD45RA and the negative fraction was taken as the memory subset. After blood collection by leukapheresis, PBMCs were isolated using Ficoll-Histopaque density gradient centrifugation and then cryopreserved in the vapor phase of liquid nitrogen. Analytical flow cytometry was used to check the purity and quantity of every magnetically sorted T cell population. Genomic DNA was isolated from every sorted fraction and measured by UV absorbance on a Nanodrop 2000c. Counted from cysteine to phenylalanine, this CDR3 has 15 amino acids. Of the read, only the CDR3 DNA is kept; its 45 bases are in frame from base 1. The germline V gene specifies SQVTM as CDR1 and ANQGSEA as CDR2. V drops 7 bases and J drops 3 bases, leaving 21 bases in between.

Using the deep immunoSEQ assay, TCR CDR3 regions were amplified from genomic DNA by multiplex PCR. Extracted genomic DNA from each cell subset was spread evenly across all wells of several immunoSEQ 96-well plates, with each plate serving as a replicate. For sorted subsets, approximately 190 ng of genomic DNA, equivalent to 30,000 or so T cell genomes, went into each replicate PCR. Purified libraries were quantified with a Qubit 3.0 fluorometer, sized on a Bioanalyzer 2100, and re-quantified with the KAPA Library Quantification kit. Each immunoSEQ 96-well plate was sequenced on its own single-read 150-cycle Illumina NextSeq 550 flow cell. On the study's bioinformatics: Because the immunoSEQ output included only junctional sequences and no quality scores, the filtering could not be the same as the filtering used for full-length reads. To assign V/J genes and CDR3, sequences were annotated using PyIR, a Python wrapper for IgBLAST v1.9, with IMGT germline references. Reads were filtered out if the reads had weak V/J assignments (E-value above 1e-6), no CDR3, stop codons, out-of-frame junctions, or ambiguous translated residues. V3J clonotypes were defined as sequences sharing the same inferred V gene, J gene, and CDR3 amino acid sequence. Percentage overlap between repertoires was calculated by dividing the number of shared unique clonotypes by the size of the smaller repertoire. Repertoire richness was assessed with RTK rarefaction, the Chao1 estimator, and Recon v2.1 estimates of unobserved clonotypes. Generation probabilities were computed with OLGA for all TCRbeta clonotypes obtained by the gDNA method from several donors. TCRdb obtained this table from immuneACCESS and retained in-frame rearrangements with V and J assigned. These tables miss some clones; where compared with another copy, unresolved V genes account for less than half of the shortfall, and the remainder is unexplained. D and trimming come from the DNA, and the V and J calls and clone size come from that table. Present in this sample are some 500,000 clones, almost 97% of which were seen just once. The ten top clones hold 0.06% of the sample.

Study-level results and caveats: Based on pairwise subsampling, the degree of clonotype sharing among donors was expected to be affected by sequencing depth. Compared with non-shared clonotypes, clonotypes shared by all four sorted-subset donors had higher generation probabilities. Sampling was limited to blood, and TCR repertoires in tissue likely differ from TCR repertoires in blood. About 5% of naive CD4, 3.5% of naive CD8, 2% to 2.5% of memory CD4, and over 0.35% of memory CD8 clonotypes were shared across several donors. Even with the large sequencing depth, rarefaction of the sorted-subset datasets indicated that sequencing was incomplete. The small number of donors limited the genetic and exposure-history diversity represented. Naive subsets generally had larger estimated clonotype richness than memory subsets.

Details on this clone: Its recognized antigen is unknown. One base away there is no much larger clone; base qualities are not given.

Sequencing was performed on naive CD4+ T cells sorted from blood. What this sample's cell subset or site label stands for: CD45RA+ positively selected. The rearranged chain carries TRBV29-1 and TRBJ1-2; the D gene lacks a confident call. This TCR was recovered from a woman aged 25 to 39 in good health. The DNA is TGCAGCGGGATGGCGAACACCCTGACCGACTATGGCTACACCTTC. This sequence encodes CSGMANTLTDYGYTF.